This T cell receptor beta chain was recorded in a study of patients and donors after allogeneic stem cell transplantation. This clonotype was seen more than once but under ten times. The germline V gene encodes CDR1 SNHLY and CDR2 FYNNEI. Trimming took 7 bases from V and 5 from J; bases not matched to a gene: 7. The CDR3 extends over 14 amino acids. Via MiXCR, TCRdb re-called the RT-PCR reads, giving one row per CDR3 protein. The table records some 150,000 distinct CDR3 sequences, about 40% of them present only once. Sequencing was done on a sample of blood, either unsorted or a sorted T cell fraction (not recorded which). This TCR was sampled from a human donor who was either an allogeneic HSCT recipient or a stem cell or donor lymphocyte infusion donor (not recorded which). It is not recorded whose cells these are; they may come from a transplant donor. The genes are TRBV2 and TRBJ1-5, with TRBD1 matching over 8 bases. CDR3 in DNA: TGTGCCAGCACTGGACAGGGAGGGTATCAGCCCCAGCATTTT. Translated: CASTGQGGYQPQHF.